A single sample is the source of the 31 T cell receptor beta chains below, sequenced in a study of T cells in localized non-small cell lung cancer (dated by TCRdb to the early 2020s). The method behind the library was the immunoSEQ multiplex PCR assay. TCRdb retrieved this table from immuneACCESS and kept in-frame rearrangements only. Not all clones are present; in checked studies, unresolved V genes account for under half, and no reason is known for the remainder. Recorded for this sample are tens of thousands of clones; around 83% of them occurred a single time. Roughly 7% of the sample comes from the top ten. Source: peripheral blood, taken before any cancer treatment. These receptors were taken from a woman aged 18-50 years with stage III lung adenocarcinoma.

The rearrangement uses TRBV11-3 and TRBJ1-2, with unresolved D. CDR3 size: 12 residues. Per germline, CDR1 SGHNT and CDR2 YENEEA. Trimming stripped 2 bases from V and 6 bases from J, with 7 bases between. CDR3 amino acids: CASSLSGDGYTF. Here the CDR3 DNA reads TGTGCCAGCAGCTTATCCGGGGATGGCTACACCTTC.

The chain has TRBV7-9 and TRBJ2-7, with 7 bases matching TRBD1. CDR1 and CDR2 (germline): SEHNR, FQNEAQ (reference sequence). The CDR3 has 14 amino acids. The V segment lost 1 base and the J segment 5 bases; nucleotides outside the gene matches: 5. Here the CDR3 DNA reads TGTGCCAGCAGCTTAGTGGGGACAGCGAACGAGCAGTACTTC. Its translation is CASSLVGTANEQYF.

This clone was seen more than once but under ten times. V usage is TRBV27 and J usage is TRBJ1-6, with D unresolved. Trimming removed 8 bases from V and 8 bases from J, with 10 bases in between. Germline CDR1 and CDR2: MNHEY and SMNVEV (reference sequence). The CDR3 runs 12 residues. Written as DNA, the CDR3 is TGTGCCAGCTCCGAAGAAGATTCACCCCTCCACTTT. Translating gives CASSEEDSPLHF.

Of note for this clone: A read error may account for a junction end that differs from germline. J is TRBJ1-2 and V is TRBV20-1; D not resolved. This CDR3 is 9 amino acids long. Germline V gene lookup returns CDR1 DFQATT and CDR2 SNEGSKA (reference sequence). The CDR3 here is CSAKYGYTF. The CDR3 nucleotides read TGCAGTGCTAAGTATGGCTACACCTTC.

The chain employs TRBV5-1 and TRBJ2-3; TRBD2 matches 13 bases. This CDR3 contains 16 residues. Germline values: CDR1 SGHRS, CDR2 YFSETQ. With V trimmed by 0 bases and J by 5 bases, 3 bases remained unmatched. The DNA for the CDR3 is TGCGCCAGCAGCTTGGGGGGACTAGCGGGGATAGATACGCAGTATTTT. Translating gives CASSLGGLAGIDTQYF.

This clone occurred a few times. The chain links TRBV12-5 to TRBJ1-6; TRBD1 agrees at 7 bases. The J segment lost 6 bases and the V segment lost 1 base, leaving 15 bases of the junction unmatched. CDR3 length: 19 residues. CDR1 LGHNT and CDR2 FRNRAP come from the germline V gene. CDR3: CASGLATYQDRIPNSPLHF. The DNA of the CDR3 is TGTGCTAGTGGTTTGGCTACTTACCAGGACAGGATCCCTAATTCACCCCTCCACTTT.

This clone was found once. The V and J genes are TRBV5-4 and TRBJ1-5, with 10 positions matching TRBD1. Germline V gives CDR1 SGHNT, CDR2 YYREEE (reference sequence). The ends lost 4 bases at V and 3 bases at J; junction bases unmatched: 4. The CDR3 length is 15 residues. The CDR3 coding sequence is TGTGCCAGCAGCCTCGGGACAGGGGCCAATCAGCCCCAGCATTTT. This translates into CASSLGTGANQPQHF.

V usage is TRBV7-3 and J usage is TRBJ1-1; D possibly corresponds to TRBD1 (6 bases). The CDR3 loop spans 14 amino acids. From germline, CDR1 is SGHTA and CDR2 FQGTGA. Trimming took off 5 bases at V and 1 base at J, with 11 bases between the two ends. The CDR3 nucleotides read TGTGCCAGCAGCCGGGGACACTCGAACACTGAAGCTTTCTTT. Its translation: CASSRGHSNTEAFF.

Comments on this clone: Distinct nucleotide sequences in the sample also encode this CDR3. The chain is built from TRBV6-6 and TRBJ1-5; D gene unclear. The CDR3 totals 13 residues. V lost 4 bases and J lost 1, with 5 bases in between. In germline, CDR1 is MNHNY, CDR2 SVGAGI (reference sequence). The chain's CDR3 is CASSSASNQPQHF. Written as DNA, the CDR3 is TGTGCCAGCAGTTCTGCAAGCAATCAGCCCCAGCATTTT.

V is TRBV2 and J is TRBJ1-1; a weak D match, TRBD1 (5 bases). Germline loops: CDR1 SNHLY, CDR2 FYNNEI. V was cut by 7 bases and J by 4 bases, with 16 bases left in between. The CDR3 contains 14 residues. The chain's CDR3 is CASMRESGSTEAFF. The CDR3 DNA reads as TGTGCCAGCATGCGCGAGTCAGGGTCCACTGAAGCTTTCTTT.

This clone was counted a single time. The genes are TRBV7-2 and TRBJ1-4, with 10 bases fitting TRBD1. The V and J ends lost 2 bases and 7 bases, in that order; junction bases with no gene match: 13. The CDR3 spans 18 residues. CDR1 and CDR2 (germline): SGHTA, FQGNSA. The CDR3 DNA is TGTGCCAGCAGCTTACTTCGTGATTGGACAGGGGGTTTTGAAAAACTGTTTTTT. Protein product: CASSLLRDWTGGFEKLFF.

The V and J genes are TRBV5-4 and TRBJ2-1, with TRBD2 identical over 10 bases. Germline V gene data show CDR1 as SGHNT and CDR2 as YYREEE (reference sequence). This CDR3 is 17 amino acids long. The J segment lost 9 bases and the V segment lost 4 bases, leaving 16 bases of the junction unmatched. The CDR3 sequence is CASSIGGSLAGIIEQFF. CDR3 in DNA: TGTGCCAGCAGCATTGGCGGTTCACTAGCGGGGATAATTGAGCAGTTCTTC.

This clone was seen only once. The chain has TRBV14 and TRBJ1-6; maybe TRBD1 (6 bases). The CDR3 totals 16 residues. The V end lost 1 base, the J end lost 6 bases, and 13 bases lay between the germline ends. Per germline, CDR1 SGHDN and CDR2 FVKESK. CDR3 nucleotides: TGTGCCAGCAGCCAAGCATTGGGCAGGGGTAATTCACCCCTCCACTTT. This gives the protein CASSQALGRGNSPLHF.

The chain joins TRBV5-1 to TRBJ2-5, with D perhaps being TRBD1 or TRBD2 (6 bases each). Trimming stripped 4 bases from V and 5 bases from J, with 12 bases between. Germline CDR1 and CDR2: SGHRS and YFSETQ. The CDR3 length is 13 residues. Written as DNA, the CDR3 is TGCGCCAGCAGCCCCGGGGGCAGGGAGACCCAGTACTTC. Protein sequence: CASSPGGRETQYF.

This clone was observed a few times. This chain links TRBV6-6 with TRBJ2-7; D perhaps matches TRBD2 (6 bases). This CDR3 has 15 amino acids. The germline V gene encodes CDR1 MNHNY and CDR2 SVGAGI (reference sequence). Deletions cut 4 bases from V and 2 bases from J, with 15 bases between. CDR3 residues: CASSSPTAGTYEQYF. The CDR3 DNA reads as TGTGCCAGCAGTTCCCCTACAGCGGGCACCTACGAGCAGTACTTC.

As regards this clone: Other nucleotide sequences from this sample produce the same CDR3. CDR3 sequence reads: CASSYSQGAGELFF. CDR3 nucleotide sequence: TGTGCCAGCAGTTACTCTCAGGGGGCCGGGGAGCTGTTTTTT. V and J are TRBV6-5 and TRBJ2-2, with 7 bases fitting TRBD1. V gave up 0 bases and J gave up 6 bases; unmatched junction bases: 1. In germline, CDR1 is MNHEY, CDR2 SVGAGI. The CDR3 is made up of 14 amino acids.

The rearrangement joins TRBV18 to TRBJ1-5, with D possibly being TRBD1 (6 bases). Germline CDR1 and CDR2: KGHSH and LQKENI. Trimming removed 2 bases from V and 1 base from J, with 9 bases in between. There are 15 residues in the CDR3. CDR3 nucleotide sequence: TGTGCCAGCTCACCAGGAGGGGGGAGCAATCAGCCCCAGCATTTT. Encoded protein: CASSPGGGSNQPQHF. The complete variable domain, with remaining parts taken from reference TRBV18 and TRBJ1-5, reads NAGVMQNPRHLVRRRGQEARLRCSPMKGHSHVYWYRQLPEEGLKFMVYLQKENIIDESGMPKERFSAEFPKEGPSILRIQQVVRGDSAAYFCASSPGGGSNQPQHFGDGTRLSIL.

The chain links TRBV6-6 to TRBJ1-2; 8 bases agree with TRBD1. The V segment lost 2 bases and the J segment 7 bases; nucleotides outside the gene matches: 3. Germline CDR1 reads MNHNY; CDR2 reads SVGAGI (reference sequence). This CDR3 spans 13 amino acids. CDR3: CASSYDRGSGYTF. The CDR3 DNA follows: TGTGCCAGCAGTTACGACAGGGGTTCTGGCTACACCTTC.

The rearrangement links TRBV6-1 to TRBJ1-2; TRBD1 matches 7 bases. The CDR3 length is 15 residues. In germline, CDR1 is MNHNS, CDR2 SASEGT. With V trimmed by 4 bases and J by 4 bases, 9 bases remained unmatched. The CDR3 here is CASSAYLQGSYGYTF. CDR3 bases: TGTGCCAGCAGTGCCTACCTACAGGGGAGCTATGGCTACACCTTC.

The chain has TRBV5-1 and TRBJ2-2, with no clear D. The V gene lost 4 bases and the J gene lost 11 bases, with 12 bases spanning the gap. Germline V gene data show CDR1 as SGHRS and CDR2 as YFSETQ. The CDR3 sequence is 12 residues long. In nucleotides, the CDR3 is TGCGCCAGCAGCCGGTCCCATGAAGAGCTGTTTTTT. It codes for CASSRSHEELFF.

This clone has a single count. The CDR3: CASSVDRGAGELFF. The DNA of the CDR3 is TGTGCCAGTAGTGTGGACAGGGGGGCCGGGGAGCTGTTTTTT. The genes are TRBV19 and TRBJ2-2; 10 bases agree with TRBD1. V trimming: 5 bases; J trimming: 6 bases; junction bases outside the gene matches: 3. The CDR3 has 14 amino acids. CDR1 is LNHDA, CDR2 SQIVND, per germline (reference sequence).

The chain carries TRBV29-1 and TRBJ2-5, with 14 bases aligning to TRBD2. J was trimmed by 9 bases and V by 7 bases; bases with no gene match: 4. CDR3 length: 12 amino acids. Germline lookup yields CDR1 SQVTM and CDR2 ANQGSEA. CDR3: CSARLAGGSQYF. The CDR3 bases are TGCAGCGCACGACTAGCGGGGGGGTCCCAGTACTTC.

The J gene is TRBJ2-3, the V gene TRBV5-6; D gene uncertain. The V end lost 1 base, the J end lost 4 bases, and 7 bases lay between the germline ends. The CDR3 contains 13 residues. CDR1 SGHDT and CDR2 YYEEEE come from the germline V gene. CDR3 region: CASSLTTADTQYF. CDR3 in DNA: TGTGCCAGCAGCTTGACGACCGCAGATACGCAGTATTTT.

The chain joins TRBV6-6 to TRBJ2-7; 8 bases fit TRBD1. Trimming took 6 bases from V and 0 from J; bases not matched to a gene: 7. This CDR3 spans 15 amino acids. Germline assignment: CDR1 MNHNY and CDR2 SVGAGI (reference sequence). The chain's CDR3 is CASSPGQDTSYEQYF. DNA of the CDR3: TGTGCCAGCAGCCCGGGACAGGACACCTCCTACGAGCAGTACTTC.

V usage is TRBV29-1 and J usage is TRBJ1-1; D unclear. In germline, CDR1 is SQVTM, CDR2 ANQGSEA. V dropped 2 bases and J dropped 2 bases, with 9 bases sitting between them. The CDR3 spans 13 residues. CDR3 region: CSVESLVNTEAFF. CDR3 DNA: TGCAGCGTTGAATCCTTAGTAAACACTGAAGCTTTCTTT.

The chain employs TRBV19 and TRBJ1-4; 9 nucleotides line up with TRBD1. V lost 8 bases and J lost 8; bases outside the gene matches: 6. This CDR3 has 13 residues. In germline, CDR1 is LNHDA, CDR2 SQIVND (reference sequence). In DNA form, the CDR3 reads TGTGCCAGTGTGGGACAGGGAAAAGAAAAACTGTTTTTT. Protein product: CASVGQGKEKLFF.

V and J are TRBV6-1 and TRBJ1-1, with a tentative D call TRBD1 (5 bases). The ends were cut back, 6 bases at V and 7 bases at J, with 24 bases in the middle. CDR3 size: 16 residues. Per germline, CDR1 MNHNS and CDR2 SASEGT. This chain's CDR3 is CASSEPWTSRAREAFF. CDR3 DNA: TGTGCCAGCAGCGAACCTTGGACATCCCGAGCCCGTGAAGCTTTCTTT.

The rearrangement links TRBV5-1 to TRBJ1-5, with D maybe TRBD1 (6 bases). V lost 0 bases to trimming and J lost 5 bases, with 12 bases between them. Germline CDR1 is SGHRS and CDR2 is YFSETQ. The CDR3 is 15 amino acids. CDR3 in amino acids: CASSLGQGSYQPQHF. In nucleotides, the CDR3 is TGCGCCAGCAGCTTGGGGCAGGGGAGTTATCAGCCCCAGCATTTT.

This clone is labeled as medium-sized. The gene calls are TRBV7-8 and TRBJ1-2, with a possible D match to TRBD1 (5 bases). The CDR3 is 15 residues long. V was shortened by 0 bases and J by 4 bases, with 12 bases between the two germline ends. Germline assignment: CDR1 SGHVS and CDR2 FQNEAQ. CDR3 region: CASSLAGTDFYGYTF. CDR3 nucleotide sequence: TGTGCCAGCAGCTTAGCTGGGACCGATTTCTATGGCTACACCTTC.

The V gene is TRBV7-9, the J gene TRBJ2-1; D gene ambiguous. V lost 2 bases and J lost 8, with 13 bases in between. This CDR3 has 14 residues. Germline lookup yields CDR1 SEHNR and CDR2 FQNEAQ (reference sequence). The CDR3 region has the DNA TGTGCCAGCAGCTTAACCTTTGACACGCATGAGCAGTTCTTC. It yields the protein CASSLTFDTHEQFF.

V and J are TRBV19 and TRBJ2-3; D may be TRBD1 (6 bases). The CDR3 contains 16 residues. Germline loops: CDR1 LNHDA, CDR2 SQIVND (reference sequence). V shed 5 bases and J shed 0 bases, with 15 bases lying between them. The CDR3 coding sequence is TGTGCCAGTAGTCCAGGGACATGGGGTAGCACAGATACGCAGTATTTT. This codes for CASSPGTWGSTDTQYF.